One and the same sample provided the 14 T cell receptor beta chains below, sequenced in a study of shared clonotypes between healthy human individuals. The protocol was immunoSEQ multiplex PCR, while the TCRdb copy is restricted to in-frame clones and leaves out a portion. The table has under 650,000 clones, almost 97% seen once. The specimen sequenced was naive CD4+ T cells sorted from blood. Subset meaning: CD45RA+ positively selected. The receptor source for this set is a woman in her twenties or thirties in good health.

This sequence joins TRBV5-5 and TRBJ2-7, with 8 bases matching TRBD1. The germline V gene has CDR1 SGHKS and CDR2 YYEKEE (reference sequence). This CDR3 contains 13 residues. V trimming: 8 bases; J trimming: 2 bases; junction bases outside the gene matches: 6. The CDR3 DNA is TGTGCCAGTACCACAGGGGGGACCTACGAGCAGTACTTC. Its translation is CASTTGGTYEQYF.

The CDR3 region has the DNA TGTGCCAGCAGCTTAGCTTACGGGTCTTCCCCGTACTTC. Translating gives CASSLAYGSSPYF. V usage is TRBV11-2 and J usage is TRBJ2-5, with D unclear. The CDR3 totals 13 residues. The V and J ends lost 1 base and 13 bases respectively, with 16 bases between them. CDR1 is SGHAT and CDR2 is FQNNGV in the germline V gene.

J is TRBJ2-3 and V is TRBV29-1; no clear D. CDR1 is SQVTM, CDR2 ANQGSEA, per germline. Trimming stripped 6 bases from V and 1 base from J, with 14 bases between. CDR3 length: 14 residues. The CDR3 DNA reads TGCAGCGTGGAGATGATAGAGGGCACAGATACGCAGTATTTT. Its translation is CSVEMIEGTDTQYF.

The chain joins TRBV28 to TRBJ1-4; TRBD1 aligns across 7 bases. V gave up 6 bases and J gave up 3 bases; unmatched junction bases: 4. The CDR3 loop spans 14 amino acids. Germline V gene sequence: CDR1 MDHEN, CDR2 SYDVKM. The CDR3 region has the DNA TGTGCCAGCAGCCTGACAGGGTCTAATGAAAAACTGTTTTTT. Encoded protein: CASSLTGSNEKLFF.

The chain links TRBV5-6 to TRBJ1-1; D unresolved. Deletions cut 6 bases from V and 0 bases from J, with 15 bases between. The CDR3 totals 15 residues. Germline V gene data show CDR1 as SGHDT and CDR2 as YYEEEE. The CDR3 reads CASTPSPSMNTEAFF. The CDR3, as DNA: TGTGCCAGCACTCCATCGCCGAGTATGAACACTGAAGCTTTCTTT. The entire variable domain, with the rest obtained from reference TRBV5-6 and TRBJ1-1, is as follows: DAGVTQSPTHLIKTRGQQVTLRCSPKSGHDTVSWYQQALGQGPQFIFQYYEEEERQRGNFPDRFSGHQFPNYSSELNVNALLLGDSALYLCASTPSPSMNTEAFFGQGTRLTVV.

The chain has TRBV7-2 and TRBJ2-3, with a weak D call TRBD1 (7 bases). The CDR3 contains 14 residues. Per the germline V gene, CDR1 is SGHTA and CDR2 is FQGNSA. The V end was cut by 8 bases, the J end by 4 bases, with 16 bases between. CDR3 region: CASADRRGADTQYF. The CDR3, as DNA: TGTGCCAGCGCCGACCGCAGGGGGGCAGATACGCAGTATTTT.

This clone was recorded only once. The genes are TRBV11-2 and TRBJ2-1; TRBD2 aligns across 11 bases. The CDR3 is 15 amino acids. V was clipped by 6 bases and J by 7 bases; unmatched bases: 8. Germline CDR1 and CDR2: SGHAT and FQNNGV. CDR3 region: CASRRSGGGRNEQFF. The DNA for the CDR3 is TGTGCCAGCAGGCGTAGCGGGGGGGGTCGGAATGAGCAGTTCTTC. Full variable domain (outside the CDR3, taken from reference TRBV11-2 and TRBJ2-1): EAGVAQSPRYKIIEKRQSVAFWCNPISGHATLYWYQQILGQGPKLLIQFQNNGVVDDSQLPKDRFSAERLKGVDSTLKIQPAKLEDSAVYLCASRRSGGGRNEQFFGPGTRLTVL.

This chain links TRBV28 with TRBJ2-5, with 7 bases fitting TRBD1. There are 15 residues in the CDR3. CDR1 and CDR2 (germline): MDHEN, SYDVKM. The V segment lost 3 bases and the J segment 5 bases; nucleotides outside the gene matches: 9. CDR3 region: CASSFRTGVLETQYF. CDR3 coding DNA: TGTGCCAGCAGTTTTAGAACAGGGGTATTGGAGACCCAGTACTTC.

The V gene is TRBV4-1, the J gene TRBJ1-3; D not resolved. The CDR3 has 18 residues. Germline CDR1 and CDR2: MGHRA and YSYEKL. V was trimmed by 0 bases and J by 0 bases, leaving 15 bases between them. The CDR3 sequence is CASSQDIPHPFSGNTIYF. The CDR3 nucleotides read TGCGCCAGCAGCCAAGATATCCCTCACCCGTTCTCTGGAAACACCATATATTTT.

This clone appeared once. The chain has TRBV28 and TRBJ2-1; 7 positions agree with TRBD1. The CDR3 consists of 15 residues. CDR1 and CDR2 from the germline V gene are MDHEN and SYDVKM. The trim removed 6 bases at V and 0 bases at J, leaving 5 bases unmatched. The CDR3 region is CASSRGGLSYNEQFF. The CDR3 coding sequence is TGTGCCAGCAGCCGAGGGGGCCTCTCCTACAATGAGCAGTTCTTC.

The chain recombines TRBV10-2 with TRBJ2-7; 11 positions match TRBD2. The V gene end was trimmed by 3 bases and the J gene end by 5 bases; junction bases not matched to a gene: 3. The CDR3 consists of 14 residues. The germline V gene has CDR1 WSHSY and CDR2 SAAADI. CDR3 DNA: TGCGCCAGCAGTGAACTAGCGGGAGTTCACGAGCAGTACTTC. Encoded protein: CASSELAGVHEQYF.

V usage is TRBV10-3 and J usage is TRBJ1-3, with 9 bases lining up with TRBD1. J lost 4 bases, V lost 4 bases, and 8 bases had no gene match. From germline, CDR1 is ENHRY and CDR2 SYGVKD. This CDR3 has 16 residues. The CDR3: CAISGGTGNGGNTIYF. In DNA form, the CDR3 reads TGTGCCATCAGTGGTGGGACAGGGAATGGAGGAAACACCATATATTTT.

V usage is TRBV21-1 and J usage is TRBJ1-2. TRBV21-1 corresponds to a pseudogene. The CDR3 has 11 residues. This CDR3 is CASSGRGSYTF. The CDR3 DNA reads as TGTGCCAGCAGCGGTCGGGGTAGCTACACCTTC.

The rearrangement uses TRBV28 and TRBJ1-3; the D is unclear. CDR3 length: 13 residues. Germline V gives CDR1 MDHEN, CDR2 SYDVKM. Trimming shortened V by 3 bases and J by 10 bases, and 13 bases separated the two germline ends. The CDR3 DNA sequence: TGTGCCAGCAGTTTTCGGCTATCTTTGACCATATATTTT. Amino acids: CASSFRLSLTIYF.